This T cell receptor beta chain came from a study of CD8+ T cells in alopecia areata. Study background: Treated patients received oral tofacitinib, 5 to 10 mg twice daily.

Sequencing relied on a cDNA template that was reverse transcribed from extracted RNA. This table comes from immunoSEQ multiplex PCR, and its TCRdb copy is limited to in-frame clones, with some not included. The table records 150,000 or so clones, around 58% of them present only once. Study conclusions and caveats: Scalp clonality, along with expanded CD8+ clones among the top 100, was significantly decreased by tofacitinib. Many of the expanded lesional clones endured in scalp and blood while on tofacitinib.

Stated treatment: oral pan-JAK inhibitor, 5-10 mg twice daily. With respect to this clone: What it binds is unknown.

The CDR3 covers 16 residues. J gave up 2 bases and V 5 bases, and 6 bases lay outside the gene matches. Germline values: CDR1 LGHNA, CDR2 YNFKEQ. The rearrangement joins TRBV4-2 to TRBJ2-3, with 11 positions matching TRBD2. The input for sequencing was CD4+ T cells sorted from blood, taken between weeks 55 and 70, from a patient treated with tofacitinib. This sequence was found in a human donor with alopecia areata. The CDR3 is CASSTQLAGDTDTQYF. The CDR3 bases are TGTGCCAGCAGCACCCAACTAGCGGGGGACACAGATACGCAGTATTTT.